These T cell receptor beta chains were read from a single sample in a study of blood T cells in healthy people across ages. TCRdb analysed the 5' RACE reads with MiXCR anew, one entry per CDR3 protein. The top ten hold roughly 10% of the sample, which has roughly 1.6 million distinct CDR3 sequences, roughly 30% seen once. The material sequenced was blood. The receptor set was obtained from a woman in her twenties or thirties in good health. CDR3s include the opening cysteine and the closing phenylalanine or tryptophan. The order of the fields is CDR3 length, V gene, CDR3 protein.

15,TRBV4-2,CASSQADRVVQTQYF
13,TRBV20-1,CSVGGGEGYTQYF
14,TRBV5-1,CASTLAGALDTQYF
12,TRBV4-1,CASSQGYNEQYF
15,TRBV3-1,CASSHSIQSTGELFF
14,TRBV7-3,CASSSISGTETQYF
10,TRBV30,CAWSGTEQFF
15,TRBV20-1,CSAPRTGRGWNEQFF
15,TRBV20-1,CSARNDRSDTDTQYF
14,TRBV5-1,CASSNRGLNTEAFF
15,TRBV20-1,CSARGLAGWTGELFF
14,TRBV20-1,CSARRTLSNQPQHF
15,TRBV29-1,CSVEIEYGLPYEQYF
15,TRBV4-1,CASSRKLAGLYEQYF
16,TRBV20-1,CSATPRLAGRQETQYF
14,TRBV7-6,CASSLILGTDTQYF
14,TRBV7-8,CASSSQGTREKLFF